Described below is a single T cell receptor beta chain sequence and its context. Adults between about 18 and 89 years of age took part from under 30 US areas. Assignments of participants to cohorts depended upon their own reported clinical history. This sample stems from a study of blood T cell repertoires in COVID-19. In the study overall: Sources were T cells, B-cell-depleted T cells, or PBMCs; the material itself was cDNA or gDNA.

This table comes from immunoSEQ multiplex PCR, and its TCRdb copy is limited to in-frame clones, with some not included. The sample records more than 250,000 clones, almost 90% being singletons. This CDR3 is built from 14 residues. V shed 3 bases and J shed 5 bases, with 11 bases lying between them. Germline CDR1 is MNHEY and CDR2 is SMNVEV (reference sequence). Sample: PBMCs or T cells enriched from blood (not recorded which). The clonotype originates from a woman under 30 with acute COVID-19. The V and J genes are TRBV27 and TRBJ2-1; D may be TRBD1 (6 bases). The CDR3 sequence: CASSFWGRDNEQFF. CDR3 in DNA: TGTGCCAGCAGTTTCTGGGGGCGGGACAATGAGCAGTTCTTC.